This T cell receptor (beta chain) was obtained from a study of vaccination effects on CD4 cells after COVID-19 (dated by TCRdb to between 2021 and 2024). Context from the whole study: Across the study, the median time from the second dose to post-vaccine sampling was 72 days (range 14 to 241). SARS-CoV-2 spike-specific CD4+ TCR repertoires from before and after mRNA vaccination were compared in COVID-19 convalescent patients and in infection-naive vaccine recipients. A total of 10 COVID-19 convalescent patients and a handful of SARS-CoV-2-naive healthy vaccine recipients were included in the full study. Cultures from other donors in the study were sequenced with the Oncomine TCR Beta short-read assay on an Illumina iSeq 100.

This clone has only one observation. The antigen this receptor binds is unknown. No per-base quality is available; no much larger clone lies one base away. To identify antigen-specific CD4+ T cell clonotypes by their expansion, the ViraFEST assay first stimulated PBMC with viral peptide pools and then applied TCR sequencing. After roughly 11 days of culture, CD4+ T cells were isolated with the EasySep CD4+ T cell isolation kit. Participants received two doses of either the BNT162b2 or the mRNA-1273 mRNA SARS-CoV-2 vaccine. Healthy vaccine recipients had no prior SARS-CoV-2 infection, confirmed by negative nucleocapsid antibodies before and after vaccination. A few million PBMC per well were cultured with approximately 10 ug/ml peptides in IMDM containing 5% human AB serum, about 9.7 IU/ml IL-2 and gentamicin. On days 3 and 7, half of the culture medium was replaced with fresh IL-2-containing medium. Each peptide stimulation condition was cultured in triplicate wells unless otherwise noted. PBMC were separated from whole blood using Ficoll-Paque Plus gradient centrifugation and were then either cryopreserved at -140C or used fresh. The overlapping peptide pools covered the spike proteins of SARS-CoV-2 and of the common cold coronaviruses HCoV-NL63, HCoV-OC43 and HCoV-229E. Genomic DNA was extracted from cultured CD4+ T cells with the QIAamp micro DNA kit.

The library was prepared using the immunoSEQ multiplex PCR assay. DNA from the cultured, isolated CD4+ T cells was subjected to TCR beta CDR3 sequencing. Processing in the source paper ran as follows. The analysis removed non-productive TCR sequences, trimmed reads to the CDR3 region, and retained only CDR3s that were 7 or more amino acids long. Antigen-specific clonotypes were identified with the MANAFEST web app by comparing expansion in peptide wells against reference cultures. Positive clones required FDR<0.05 expansion versus reference and all other wells, odds ratio above 5, and frequency above 0.1% in two replicate wells. A clonotype was defined as cross-reactive if the clonotype was significantly expanded both in SARS-CoV-2 spike wells and in at least one common cold coronavirus spike condition. CDR3 similarity was assessed by Levenshtein distance using the stringdist R package, and unrooted trees were constructed with ape in R 3.6.1. The clones in this table, taken by TCRdb from immuneACCESS, are in-frame only. Not every clone is retained; where verified, under half of the shortfall comes from an unresolved V gene, and the cause of the rest is unknown. Clone size and the V and J calls come from that table; the DNA yielded D and trimming. Within this sample are more than 12,000 clones, with 70% to 80% of them counted one time only. The ten top clones hold more than 20% of the sample.

V is clipped by 0 bases and J by 8 bases, and the sequence between their germline boundaries is 11 bases long. The CDR3 has 13 amino acids, counting the end cysteine and phenylalanine. The read is trimmed to its CDR3 DNA, 39 bases read in frame from base 1. The germline V gene (reference sequence) yields SGHNT for CDR1 and YYREEE for CDR2. General study outcomes and caveats: Marked clonal contraction was observed in both infection-induced and vaccine-induced clones at late post-vaccination timepoints, consistent with waning T cell responses. The study was limited by a small number of convalescent patients, and early post-infection timepoints were lacking. Among healthy vaccine recipients, nearly all vaccine-induced clones were SARS-CoV-2 mono-reactive, and just 1 of 255 was cross-reactive with common cold coronaviruses.

In this chain, TRBV5-4 is recombined with TRBJ1-2; no D gene call is confident. This specimen consisted of CD4+ T cells from PBMCs cultured with HCoV-NL63 spike peptides, obtained after COVID-19 vaccination. What this sample's cell subset or site label stands for: HCoV-NL63 spike overlapping peptide pool stimulation. The sequence was collected from a human donor who received a COVID-19 vaccine. The CDR3 sequence is CASSLVTVGGYTF. The sequence in DNA is TGTGCCAGCAGCTTGGTAACAGTGGGAGGCTACACCTTC.